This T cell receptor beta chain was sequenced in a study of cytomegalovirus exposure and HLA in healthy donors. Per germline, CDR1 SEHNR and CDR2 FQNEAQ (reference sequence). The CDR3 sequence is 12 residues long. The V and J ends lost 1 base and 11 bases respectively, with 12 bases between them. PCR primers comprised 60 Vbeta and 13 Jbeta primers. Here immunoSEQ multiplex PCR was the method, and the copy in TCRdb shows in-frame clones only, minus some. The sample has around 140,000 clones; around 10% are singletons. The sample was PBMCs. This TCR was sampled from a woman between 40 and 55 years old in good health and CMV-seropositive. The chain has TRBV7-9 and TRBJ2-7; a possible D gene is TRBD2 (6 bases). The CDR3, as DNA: TGTGCCAGCAGCTTAGGTCCGGGGGAGAAGTACTTC. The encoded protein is CASSLGPGEKYF.